The 32 T cell receptor beta chains listed next were all sequenced from one sample in a study of cytomegalovirus exposure and HLA in healthy donors. PCR was performed using 60 Vbeta and 13 Jbeta primers. TCRdb's copy holds only in-frame clones and misses some; the assay was immunoSEQ multiplex PCR. Of 100,000 to 150,000 clones in the sample, less than 80% are singletons; the top ten hold 4%. Specimen: PBMCs. These receptors came from a man in his forties or fifties in good health and CMV-seropositive.

The chain carries TRBV6-1 and TRBJ2-7; 10 bases align to TRBD1. V shed 0 bases and J 3 bases; nucleotides not matched to a gene: 11. Germline CDR1 MNHNS, CDR2 SASEGT. The CDR3 totals 18 residues. The CDR3 loop is CASSEADRGRQGYYEQYF. For the CDR3, the DNA is TGTGCCAGCAGTGAAGCTGACAGGGGGCGGCAGGGTTACTACGAGCAGTACTTC.

This chain connects TRBV9 to TRBJ2-3; D might be TRBD2 (6 bases). Looked up from germline, CDR1 is SGDLS and CDR2 is YYNGEE. The CDR3 runs 14 residues. The V end lost 4 bases, the J end lost 2 bases, and 11 bases lay between the germline ends. The DNA for the CDR3 is TGTGCCAGCAGCTTTGCGGGATCCACAGATACGCAGTATTTT. This sequence encodes CASSFAGSTDTQYF.

The chain joins TRBV29-1 to TRBJ1-2; TRBD1 is a possible D gene (5 bases). Germline CDR1 and CDR2: SQVTM and ANQGSEA. This CDR3 has 10 residues. Trimming removed 3 bases at V and 8 bases at J, with 7 bases between. The CDR3 spells CSVDAGGYTF. In DNA form, the CDR3 reads TGCAGCGTTGACGCAGGGGGCTACACCTTC. Full variable domain (rest looked up from reference TRBV29-1 and TRBJ1-2): SAVISQKPSRDICQRGTSLTIQCQVDSQVTMMFWYRQQPGQSLTLIATANQGSEATYESGFVIDKFPISRPNLTFSTLTVSNMSPEDSSIYLCSVDAGGYTFGSGTRLTVV.

The chain is built from TRBV5-1 and TRBJ1-5; 7 bases are shared with TRBD1. The germline CDR1 and CDR2 sequences are SGHRS and YFSETQ. The CDR3 runs 14 residues. With V trimmed by 4 bases and J by 4 bases, 5 bases remained unmatched. The CDR3 sequence: CASSPTGRNQPQHF. DNA of the CDR3: TGCGCCAGCAGCCCGACAGGGCGAAATCAGCCCCAGCATTTT.

CDR3 DNA: TGTGCCAGCTCATCGGGACAACCTGAAGCTTTCTTT. It yields the protein CASSSGQPEAFF. This chain connects TRBV18 to TRBJ1-1, with D tentatively TRBD1 (6 bases). Trimming pared 5 bases from V and 6 bases from J, leaving 10 bases between. Germline V CDR1 and CDR2: KGHSH, LQKENI. The CDR3 extends over 12 amino acids.

The rearrangement uses TRBV5-1 and TRBJ1-5, with TRBD1 identical over 9 bases. The ends lost 4 bases at V and 2 bases at J; junction bases unmatched: 4. The CDR3 contains 15 residues. Germline V lookup: CDR1 SGHRS, CDR2 YFSETQ. This CDR3 is CASSKDRGGNQPQHF. The CDR3 nucleotides read TGCGCCAGCAGCAAGGACAGGGGAGGCAATCAGCCCCAGCATTTT.

This chain links TRBV19 with TRBJ1-2; no clear D gene. Trimming cost V 7 bases and J 2 bases, with 14 bases left between them. Germline V gives CDR1 LNHDA, CDR2 SQIVND (reference sequence). This CDR3 has 14 residues. CDR3 amino acids: CASTLVTANYGYTF. The CDR3 nucleotides read TGTGCCAGTACCCTAGTGACCGCGAACTATGGCTACACCTTC.

The genes are TRBV5-1 and TRBJ2-5, with TRBD2 matching 12 bases. CDR3 length: 17 residues. Germline V gives CDR1 SGHRS, CDR2 YFSETQ. V lost 3 bases to trimming and J lost 2 bases; unmatched junction nucleotides: 8. DNA for the CDR3: TGCGCCAGCAGCTCCTTCGGACTAGCGGGACCTCAAGAGACCCAGTACTTC. It encodes CASSSFGLAGPQETQYF.

Points on this clone: This sample also contains other DNA sequences that code for the same CDR3. DNA for the CDR3: TGCGCCAGCAGCCTTGACAGGGGGGGCACTGAAGCTTTCTTT. Translating gives CASSLDRGGTEAFF. The chain uses TRBV5-1 and TRBJ1-1; 9 bases match TRBD1. The germline V gene encodes CDR1 SGHRS and CDR2 YFSETQ. Unmatched junction bases numbered 5, after V lost 4 bases and J lost 4 bases. This CDR3 comprises 14 residues. The variable domain in full, completed from reference TRBV5-1 and TRBJ1-1, reads KAGVTQTPRYLIKTRGQQVTLSCSPISGHRSVSWYQQTPGQGLQFLFEYFSETQRNKGNFPGRFSGRQFSNSRSEMNVSTLELGDSALYLCASSLDRGGTEAFFGQGTRLTVV.

This chain connects TRBV18 to TRBJ1-1; no firm D call. The CDR3 runs to 16 residues. V lost 2 bases to trimming and J lost 0 bases, with 13 bases between them. Germline V CDR1 and CDR2: KGHSH, LQKENI. CDR3 DNA: TGTGCCAGCTCACCAATGGAGGTGGTAATGAACACTGAAGCTTTCTTT. This encodes CASSPMEVVMNTEAFF.

The chain carries TRBV7-2 and TRBJ2-3; 7 nucleotides align to TRBD1. The V and J ends lost 4 bases and 5 bases, in that order; junction bases with no gene match: 6. This CDR3 spans 14 amino acids. Germline V gene data show CDR1 as SGHTA and CDR2 as FQGNSA. The chain's CDR3 is CASSSQTGQDTQYF. The DNA for the CDR3 is TGTGCCAGCAGCTCCCAGACAGGGCAAGATACGCAGTATTTT.

The chain recombines TRBV6-5 with TRBJ1-4, with TRBD1 as a possible D gene (6 bases). The germline V and J ends were trimmed by 5 bases and 5 bases, with 15 bases remaining between them. Germline V gene data show CDR1 as MNHEY and CDR2 as SVGAGI. CDR3 length: 15 amino acids. The CDR3 sequence is CASSRRGRGNEKLFF. CDR3 coding DNA: TGTGCCAGCAGTAGACGGGGGCGGGGGAATGAAAAACTGTTTTTT.

Regarding this clone: Its ends do not fully match the called genes, so a read error is possible. The rearrangement joins TRBV7-9 to TRBJ2-7; a weak D match, TRBD2 (6 bases). CDR1 and CDR2 from the germline V gene are SEHNR and FQNEAQ (reference sequence). The CDR3 covers 12 residues. CDR3 amino acids: CASSLKHPGEDF. In nucleotides, the CDR3 is TGTGCCAGCAGCTTAAAACACCCGGGAGAGGACTTC.

This chain connects TRBV18 to TRBJ2-7; TRBD1 aligns across 7 bases. Germline lookup yields CDR1 KGHSH and CDR2 LQKENI. CDR3 length: 13 residues. J gave up 6 bases and V 6 bases, and 8 bases lay outside the gene matches. In nucleotides, the CDR3 is TGTGCCAGCTCCCCCGGACAGGCCAGCGAGCAGTACTTC. The encoded protein is CASSPGQASEQYF.

The chain links TRBV4-3 to TRBJ2-7; 8 nucleotides match TRBD2. The CDR3 loop spans 15 amino acids. Per the germline V gene, CDR1 is LGHNA and CDR2 is YSLEER. Unmatched junction bases numbered 5, after V lost 0 bases and J lost 4 bases. CDR3 coding DNA: TGCGCCAGCAGCCAAGATCCAGCGGGAGTGTACGAGCAGTACTTC. Translated, it gives CASSQDPAGVYEQYF.

This chain joins TRBV30 and TRBJ2-3, with TRBD2 identical over 9 bases. The J segment lost 2 bases and the V segment lost 1 base, leaving 7 bases of the junction unmatched. This CDR3 comprises 16 residues. CDR1 and CDR2 from the germline V gene are GTSNPN and SVGIG (reference sequence). This chain's CDR3 is CAWSGPAGGITDTQYF. In DNA form, the CDR3 reads TGTGCCTGGAGTGGACCAGCGGGGGGAATCACAGATACGCAGTATTTT.

This chain joins TRBV11-2 and TRBJ1-2; no definite D call. V was cut by 5 bases and J by 1 base, with 8 bases left in between. CDR1 is SGHAT and CDR2 is FQNNGV in the germline V gene. The CDR3 has 13 amino acids. The CDR3 nucleotides read TGTGCCAGCAGCCCAACTTATAACTATGGCTACACCTTC. This codes for CASSPTYNYGYTF.

This clone has a handful of counts. The chain links TRBV28 to TRBJ2-7; D possibly corresponds to TRBD1 (7 bases). CDR1 and CDR2 from the germline V gene are MDHEN and SYDVKM. V was pared by 3 bases and J by 3 bases, with 15 bases between. The CDR3 is 15 residues long. CDR3 sequence reads: CASSFGRGASYEQYF. The CDR3 DNA follows: TGTGCCAGCAGTTTTGGCAGGGGGGCGAGCTACGAGCAGTACTTC.

This clone was seen once. V and J are TRBV7-3 and TRBJ2-5; 8 positions agree with TRBD1. From germline, CDR1 is SGHTA and CDR2 FQGTGA. This CDR3 has 15 amino acids. The V gene end was trimmed by 2 bases and the J gene end by 0 bases; junction bases not matched to a gene: 2. The CDR3: CASSLGGQDQETQYF. The CDR3 nucleotides read TGTGCCAGCAGCTTAGGGGGACAGGACCAAGAGACCCAGTACTTC. The whole variable domain, filled in from reference TRBV7-3 and TRBJ2-5, reads GAGVSQTPSNKVTEKGKYVELRCDPISGHTALYWYRQSLGQGPEFLIYFQGTGAADDSGLPNDRFFAVRPEGSVSTLKIQRTERGDSAVYLCASSLGGQDQETQYFGPGTRLLVL.

The chain uses TRBV6-6 and TRBJ1-1; D is unclear. This CDR3 region has 12 residues. V was clipped by 5 bases and J by 0 bases, with 4 bases between them. Germline V gene lookup returns CDR1 MNHNY and CDR2 SVGAGI (reference sequence). The CDR3 loop reads CASSGLNTEAFF. Here the CDR3 DNA reads TGTGCCAGCAGTGGGCTGAACACTGAAGCTTTCTTT.

V is TRBV28 and J is TRBJ2-1; no clear D. The V gene lost 2 bases and the J gene lost 6 bases, with 11 bases spanning the gap. The CDR3 has 14 residues. CDR1 is MDHEN and CDR2 is SYDVKM in the germline V gene. CDR3 sequence reads: CASSLIRSSNEQFF. The DNA of the CDR3 is TGTGCCAGCAGTTTAATTAGATCGAGCAATGAGCAGTTCTTC.

The chain combines TRBV11-2 with TRBJ2-1, with D perhaps TRBD2 (5 bases). With 6 bases removed from V and 10 bases from J, the gap between germline ends came to 22 bases. Per the germline V gene, CDR1 is SGHAT and CDR2 is FQNNGV. The CDR3 is 15 amino acids. CDR3 bases: TGTGCCAGCAGTCCGCCCCTGGCTAGCAGTGGGGAGCAGTTCTTC. Translated, it gives CASSPPLASSGEQFF.

The chain employs TRBV7-9 and TRBJ1-4; possibly TRBD1 for D (5 bases). CDR1 and CDR2 from the germline V gene are SEHNR and FQNEAQ (reference sequence). This CDR3 comprises 15 residues. Trimming cost V 6 bases and J 0 bases, with 11 bases left between them. In DNA, the CDR3 is TGTGCCAGCAGTGTAGGGGACTCAACTAATGAAAAACTGTTTTTT. Amino acid sequence: CASSVGDSTNEKLFF.

Only a few counts were recorded for this clone. The chain employs TRBV6-5 and TRBJ1-4, with a possible D match to TRBD1 (5 bases). Trimming shortened V by 2 bases and J by 1 base, and 8 bases separated the two germline ends. CDR3 length equals 15 residues. Germline-derived CDR1 and CDR2 are MNHEY and SVGAGI. In DNA form, the CDR3 reads TGTGCCAGCAGTTACCAGGGAATAACTAATGAAAAACTGTTTTTT. Translated: CASSYQGITNEKLFF.

The V call is TRBV7-8, the J call TRBJ1-1; D is unclear. Germline CDR1 SGHVS, CDR2 FQNEAQ. The CDR3 has 15 amino acids. V shed 1 base and J shed 0 bases, with 9 bases lying between them. The CDR3 coding sequence is TGTGCCAGCAGCTTAGAAGGGAGAATGAACACTGAAGCTTTCTTT. Translating it yields CASSLEGRMNTEAFF.

The rearrangement links TRBV5-1 to TRBJ1-1, with 8 bases matching TRBD1. The CDR3 extends over 13 amino acids. V lost 5 bases and J lost 4; bases outside the gene matches: 4. CDR1 and CDR2 (germline): SGHRS, YFSETQ. The CDR3 bases are TGCGCCAGCAGACCACAGGGGGGCACTGAAGCTTTCTTT. Protein sequence: CASRPQGGTEAFF.

This clone was seen just once. The chain is built from TRBV7-7 and TRBJ2-1, with D perhaps matching TRBD1 (5 bases). Trimming pared 4 bases from V and 4 bases from J, leaving 8 bases between. The length of the CDR3 is 13 residues. Germline values: CDR1 SSHAT, CDR2 FNYEAQ (reference sequence). DNA for the CDR3: TGTGCCAGCAGCTCGGACAAATACAATGAGCAGTTCTTC. It is translated as CASSSDKYNEQFF.

This chain connects TRBV4-3 to TRBJ2-4, with 7 positions matching TRBD2. V lost 0 bases, J lost 7 bases, and 6 bases stayed unmatched. Per germline, CDR1 LGHNA and CDR2 YSLEER. The CDR3 has 15 residues. CDR3 region: CASSQDPAGLNIQYF. CDR3 DNA sequence: TGCGCCAGCAGCCAAGATCCAGCGGGATTGAACATTCAGTACTTC.

In its sample, this clone was seen a few times. This rearrangement joins TRBV7-2 to TRBJ2-1; 11 nucleotides line up with TRBD2. V shed 4 bases and J 2 bases; nucleotides not matched to a gene: 1. The CDR3 sequence is 15 residues long. CDR1 is SGHTA, CDR2 FQGNSA, per germline. The CDR3, as DNA: TGTGCCAGCAGCTCGACTAGCGGGACCTACAATGAGCAGTTCTTC. Its translation: CASSSTSGTYNEQFF.

This chain links TRBV6-5 with TRBJ2-1; TRBD2 aligns across 11 bases. Germline CDR1 is MNHEY and CDR2 is SVGAGI. The CDR3 spans 15 residues. V shed 2 bases, J shed 4 bases, and the junction held 1 base outside the gene matches. The CDR3 DNA is TGTGCCAGCAGTTACAGGACTAGCGGGTACAATGAGCAGTTCTTC. This codes for CASSYRTSGYNEQFF.

This clone has only one observation. Germline and junction disagree at one end, which may indicate a read error. The V and J genes are TRBV12-5 and TRBJ1-2, with TRBD1 matching over 8 bases. The germline CDR1 and CDR2 sequences are LGHNT and FRNRAP. The CDR3 is 15 residues long. CDR3 residues: CASGLDRVPNYGYAF. The CDR3 DNA reads as TGTGCTAGTGGCCTGGACAGGGTTCCTAACTATGGCTACGCCTTC.

The CDR3 DNA follows: TGCGCCAGCAGCTTGGCTGTTTCCCAGGGGGCTGGGAACAATGAGCAGTTCTTC. Translation gives CASSLAVSQGAGNNEQFF. The V call is TRBV5-1, the J call TRBJ2-1; 8 positions agree with TRBD1. The V gene end was trimmed by 0 bases and the J gene end by 5 bases; junction bases not matched to a gene: 13. Germline loops: CDR1 SGHRS, CDR2 YFSETQ. The CDR3 covers 18 residues.